This T cell receptor (beta chain) was documented in a study of OX40 agonist ivuxolimab in advanced cancers. As for the study in general: Participants averaged around 60 years of age (range 23 to 79) and were around 83% male. Findings of the study overall: Part of the nonresponder group also had normalized T-cell clonal expansion that was low.

About this clone: Its antigen is unidentified.

Here immunoSEQ multiplex PCR was the method, and the copy in TCRdb shows in-frame clones only, minus some. The table records 55,000 to 85,000 clones, 80% to 90% of them present only once. Germline-derived CDR1 and CDR2 are SNHLY and FYNNEI. The V end lost 5 bases, the J end lost 4 bases, and 11 bases lay between the germline ends. This CDR3 region has 13 residues. The sample was CD4+ or CD8+ T cells sorted from blood, taken in a trial of the OX40 agonist ivuxolimab. This receptor was identified in an adult with an advanced solid tumor such as melanoma, head and neck, liver or kidney cancer. The chain links TRBV2 to TRBJ2-5; D may correspond to TRBD1 or TRBD2 (7 bases each). The CDR3 DNA sequence: TGTGCCAGCAGTACAGGGGAGGGAGAGACCCAGTACTTC. It codes for CASSTGEGETQYF.